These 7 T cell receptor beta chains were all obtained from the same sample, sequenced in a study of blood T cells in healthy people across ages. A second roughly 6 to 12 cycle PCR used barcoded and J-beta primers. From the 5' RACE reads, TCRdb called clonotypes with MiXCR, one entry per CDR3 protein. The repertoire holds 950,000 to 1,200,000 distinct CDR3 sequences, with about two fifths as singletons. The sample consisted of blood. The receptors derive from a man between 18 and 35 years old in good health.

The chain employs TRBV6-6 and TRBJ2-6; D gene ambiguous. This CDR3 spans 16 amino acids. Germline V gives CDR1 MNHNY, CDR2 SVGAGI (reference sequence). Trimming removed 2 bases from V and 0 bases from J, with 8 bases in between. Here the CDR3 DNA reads TGTGCCAGCAGTTACGGGGTTGACTCTGGGGCCAACGTCCTGACTTTC. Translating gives CASSYGVDSGANVLTF.

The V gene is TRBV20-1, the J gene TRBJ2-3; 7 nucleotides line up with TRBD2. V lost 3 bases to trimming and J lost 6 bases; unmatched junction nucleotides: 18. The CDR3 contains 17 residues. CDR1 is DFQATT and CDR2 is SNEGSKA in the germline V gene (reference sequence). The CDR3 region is CSASQKNRAGSKDTQYF. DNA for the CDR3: TGCAGTGCTAGCCAGAAGAATCGAGCGGGGTCAAAGGATACGCAGTATTTT.

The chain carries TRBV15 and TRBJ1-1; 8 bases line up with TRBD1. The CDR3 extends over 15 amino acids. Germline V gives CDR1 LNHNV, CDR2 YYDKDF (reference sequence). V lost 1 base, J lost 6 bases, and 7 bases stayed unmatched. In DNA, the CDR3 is TGTGCCACCAGCAGAGCAGGGGGCATCAAGGCTGAAGCTTTCTTT. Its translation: CATSRAGGIKAEAFF.

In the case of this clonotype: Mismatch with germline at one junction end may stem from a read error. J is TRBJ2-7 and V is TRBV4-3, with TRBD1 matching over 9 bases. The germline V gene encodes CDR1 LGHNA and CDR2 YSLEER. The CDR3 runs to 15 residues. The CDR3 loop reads CVSSQGTGPSYEQYF. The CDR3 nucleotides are TGCGTCAGCAGCCAAGGGACAGGGCCGTCCTACGAGCAGTACTTC.

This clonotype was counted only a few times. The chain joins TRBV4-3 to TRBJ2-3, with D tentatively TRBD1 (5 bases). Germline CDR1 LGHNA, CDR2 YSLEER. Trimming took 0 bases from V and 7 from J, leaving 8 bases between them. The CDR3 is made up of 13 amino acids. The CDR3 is CASSQDQGYTQYF. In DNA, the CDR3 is TGCGCCAGCAGCCAAGATCAGGGATATACGCAGTATTTT.

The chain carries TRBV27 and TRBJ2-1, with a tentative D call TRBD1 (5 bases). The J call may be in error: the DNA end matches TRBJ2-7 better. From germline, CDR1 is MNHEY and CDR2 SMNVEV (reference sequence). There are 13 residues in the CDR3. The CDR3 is CASSLLGHNEQYF. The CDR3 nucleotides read TGTGCCAGCAGTTTATTAGGACACAATGAGCAGTACTTC.

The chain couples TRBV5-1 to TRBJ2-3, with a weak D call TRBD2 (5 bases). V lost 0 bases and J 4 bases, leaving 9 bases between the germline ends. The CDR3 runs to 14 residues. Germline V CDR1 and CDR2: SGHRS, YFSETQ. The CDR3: CASSLGVASDTQYF. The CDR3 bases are TGCGCCAGCAGCTTGGGAGTAGCGTCAGATACGCAGTATTTT.